The clone carrying this T cell receptor beta chain was observed a handful of times. The antigen is not known. Both TRBC1 and TRBC2 were covered by a beta constant-region primer of two equimolar oligonucleotides. Ligated cDNA was amplified by four rounds of PCR with nested alpha and beta constant-region primers and SP2. TCRdb independently ran MiXCR on the UMI-ligation and nested PCR reads; one entry per CDR3 protein. The data show under 150,000 distinct CDR3 sequences, approximately 20% seen once. J was trimmed by 3 bases and V by 6 bases; bases with no gene match: 5. The CDR3 is 14 amino acids. Germline V gene lookup returns CDR1 MNHEY and CDR2 SVGAGI. This record belongs to a study of naive and memory T cell subsets. General study points: The power law exponent of TCR abundance differed between naive and memory cells. Possibly reflecting memory cells re-expressing CD45RA, a few larger clonotypes occurred in naive repertoires, especially CD8. In CD4 and CD8 cells, diversity dropped from naive through EMRA.

This TCR was sampled from a human donor in good health. V usage is TRBV6-5 and J usage is TRBJ2-7; 10 bases match TRBD2. Sequencing was done on a sample of naive CD8+ T cells from blood. CDR3 residues: CASRIRLAGYEQYF. The CDR3 nucleotides are TGTGCCAGCAGGATTCGACTAGCGGGCTACGAGCAGTACTTC.